A single sample gave rise to the 30 T cell receptor beta chains below, sequenced in a study of OX40 agonist ivuxolimab in advanced cancers. The repertoire was sequenced with immunoSEQ multiplex PCR; TCRdb's copy has only in-frame clones and lacks some. Counted here are 69,000 or so clones, 88% occurring once; the ten biggest clones make up about 0.6%. This specimen consisted of CD4+ or CD8+ T cells sorted from blood, obtained in a trial of the OX40 agonist ivuxolimab. These receptors were obtained from an adult with an advanced solid tumor such as melanoma, head and neck, liver or kidney cancer.

The rearrangement uses TRBV7-8 and TRBJ2-5, with 8 bases lining up with TRBD2. The CDR3 has 16 amino acids. Germline CDR1 is SGHVS and CDR2 is FQNEAQ. J was trimmed by 1 base and V by 0 bases; bases with no gene match: 4. The CDR3 protein is CASSLAIGTSQETQYF. CDR3 sequence (DNA): TGTGCCAGCAGCTTAGCAATCGGGACTAGCCAAGAGACCCAGTACTTC.

The J gene is TRBJ2-7, the V gene TRBV14; 9 bases align to TRBD1. Per the germline V gene, CDR1 is SGHDN and CDR2 is FVKESK. The CDR3 has 16 residues. V dropped 3 bases and J dropped 2; count of bases not matched to a gene: 8. DNA for the CDR3: TGTGCCAGCAGCCACTTGGCCGGGACAGGGACCTACGAGCAGTACTTC. Protein: CASSHLAGTGTYEQYF.

This chain joins TRBV19 and TRBJ1-1; 12 bases fit TRBD1. Germline CDR1 is LNHDA and CDR2 is SQIVND (reference sequence). With V trimmed by 8 bases and J by 10 bases, 20 bases remained unmatched. The CDR3 consists of 17 residues. The CDR3 is CASSGGGTGGGSGAAFF. The CDR3 nucleotides read TGTGCCAGTTCTGGTGGAGGGACAGGGGGCGGCTCAGGGGCAGCTTTCTTT.

The chain employs TRBV18 and TRBJ2-3; either TRBD1 or TRBD2 may fit D (7 bases each). V was shortened by 1 base and J by 3 bases, with 11 bases between the two germline ends. The CDR3 has 15 amino acids. Germline CDR1 KGHSH, CDR2 LQKENI. This chain's CDR3 is CASSPQQGGTDTQYF. In DNA form, the CDR3 reads TGTGCCAGCTCACCACAGCAGGGGGGGACAGATACGCAGTATTTT. The full variable domain, with the rest looked up from reference TRBV18 and TRBJ2-3, is NAGVMQNPRHLVRRRGQEARLRCSPMKGHSHVYWYRQLPEEGLKFMVYLQKENIIDESGMPKERFSAEFPKEGPSILRIQQVVRGDSAAYFCASSPQQGGTDTQYFGPGTRLTVL.

The chain carries TRBV19 and TRBJ2-3; tentatively, D is TRBD2 (5 bases). The V and J ends lost 6 bases and 1 base respectively, with 11 bases between them. This CDR3 comprises 14 residues. CDR1 is LNHDA and CDR2 is SQIVND in the germline V gene (reference sequence). The CDR3 coding sequence is TGTGCCAGTAGCCTCACTAGTGGCACAGATACGCAGTATTTT. It is translated as CASSLTSGTDTQYF.

The chain employs TRBV5-1 and TRBJ1-3; a possible D gene is TRBD1 (6 bases). CDR1 is SGHRS, CDR2 YFSETQ, per germline. The CDR3 has 16 amino acids. V lost 4 bases and J 0 bases, leaving 14 bases between the germline ends. The chain's CDR3 is CASSASGVYSGNTIYF. DNA for the CDR3: TGCGCCAGCAGCGCCTCAGGGGTCTACTCTGGAAACACCATATATTTT.

This clone occurred a few times. V is TRBV10-3 and J is TRBJ1-1; TRBD1 aligns across 8 bases. Trimming at V came to 9 bases and at J to 1 base, leaving 7 bases not matched to a gene. CDR1 and CDR2 (germline): ENHRY, SYGVKD. The CDR3 covers 14 residues. CDR3 region: CAITTTGANTEAFF. As DNA, the CDR3 is TGTGCCATTACGACGACAGGGGCGAACACTGAAGCTTTCTTT.

The chain uses TRBV6-1 and TRBJ1-6; D not certain. This CDR3 region has 13 residues. V dropped 6 bases and J dropped 5 bases, with 8 bases sitting between them. Germline V gene lookup returns CDR1 MNHNS and CDR2 SASEGT. The CDR3 sequence is CASRTADNSPLHF. The CDR3 DNA is TGTGCCAGCAGAACAGCCGATAATTCACCCCTCCACTTT.

V usage is TRBV7-2 and J usage is TRBJ2-1; 8 bases map to TRBD1. J was trimmed by 10 bases and V by 6 bases; bases with no gene match: 5. The CDR3 is 12 amino acids. Germline loops: CDR1 SGHTA, CDR2 FQGNSA. In DNA form, the CDR3 reads TGTGCCAGCAGTCGGACAGGGAGGGAGCAGTTCTTC. Protein: CASSRTGREQFF.

In regard to this clone: Compared with germline, one end of the junction differs, possibly owing to a read error. The chain uses TRBV9 and TRBJ2-2, with D uncertain. Germline CDR1 reads SGDLS; CDR2 reads YYNGEE. The CDR3 is made up of 14 amino acids. The CDR3 sequence is CASSVGPNAGELFF. DNA for the CDR3: TGTGCCAGCAGCGTAGGGCCGAACGCCGGGGAGCTGTTTTTT.

This clone was counted a single time. This chain links TRBV19 with TRBJ1-5; 7 nucleotides match TRBD1. CDR3 length: 17 residues. V dropped 4 bases and J dropped 0; count of bases not matched to a gene: 9. Per germline, CDR1 LNHDA and CDR2 SQIVND (reference sequence). For the CDR3, the DNA is TGTGCCAGTAGTAGCCCCACAGGGGAATATAGCAATCAGCCCCAGCATTTT. Its protein is CASSSPTGEYSNQPQHF. Supplemented by reference TRBV19 and TRBJ1-5, the full variable domain reads DGGITQSPKYLFRKEGQNVTLSCEQNLNHDAMYWYRQDPGQGLRLIYYSQIVNDFQKGDIAEGYSVSREKKESFPLTVTSAQKNPTAFYLCASSSPTGEYSNQPQHFGDGTRLSIL.

The chain is built from TRBV10-3 and TRBJ1-4; weak D call: TRBD1 (5 bases). The CDR3 runs 14 residues. Germline V gene data show CDR1 as ENHRY and CDR2 as SYGVKD. Deletions cut 2 bases from V and 6 bases from J, with 10 bases between. The CDR3 spells CAISEGALDEKLFF. Here the CDR3 DNA reads TGTGCCATCAGTGAGGGGGCTCTGGATGAAAAACTGTTTTTT.

In this sample, this clone turned up once. The V call is TRBV2, the J call TRBJ2-2, with 10 bases lining up with TRBD2. Trimming cost V 5 bases and J 1 base; bases outside gene matches: 4. The germline CDR1 and CDR2 sequences are SNHLY and FYNNEI. CDR3 length equals 16 residues. For the CDR3, the DNA is TGTGCCAGCAGTTTTAGCGGGGGGTGGAACACCGGGGAGCTGTTTTTT. Its translation is CASSFSGGWNTGELFF.

The chain joins TRBV5-4 to TRBJ2-7; 8 positions match TRBD2. V lost 3 bases and J lost 6; bases outside the gene matches: 11. From germline, CDR1 is SGHNT and CDR2 YYREEE (reference sequence). The CDR3 is 15 residues long. The CDR3 DNA reads as TGTGCCAGCAGCTCCCCCCGGGGGGGCCCCTCCGAGCAGTACTTC. Translating gives CASSSPRGGPSEQYF.

The chain employs TRBV6-1 and TRBJ1-1; the D is unclear. The CDR3 sequence is 13 residues long. The germline V gene has CDR1 MNHNS and CDR2 SASEGT. The ends were cut back, 7 bases at V and 1 base at J, with 10 bases in the middle. The CDR3 DNA is TGTGCCAGCACCCCCGGTCAGAACACTGAAGCTTTCTTT. Residues: CASTPGQNTEAFF.

This clone was found a few times. The chain joins TRBV6-5 to TRBJ1-5; no firm D call. Germline CDR1 is MNHEY and CDR2 is SVGAGI. CDR3 length: 14 residues. V lost 6 bases and J lost 0, with 9 bases in between. Here the CDR3 reads CASRGLYSNQPQHF. The CDR3, as DNA: TGTGCCAGCAGGGGATTGTATAGCAATCAGCCCCAGCATTTT.

This chain links TRBV18 with TRBJ1-4; the match to TRBD1 covers 7 bases. V gave up 8 bases and J gave up 5 bases; unmatched junction bases: 5. The CDR3 consists of 13 residues. Germline V CDR1 and CDR2: KGHSH, LQKENI. The CDR3 loop is CASKGQLNEKLFF. The CDR3 region has the DNA TGTGCCAGCAAGGGACAGCTAAATGAAAAACTGTTTTTT.

This clone appeared once. This chain connects TRBV27 to TRBJ1-6, with D unclear. Germline V gene lookup returns CDR1 MNHEY and CDR2 SMNVEV (reference sequence). CDR3 length equals 16 residues. The V end lost 11 bases, the J end lost 6 bases, and 23 bases lay between the germline ends. CDR3 region: CAARPLGGVVNSPLHF. CDR3 coding DNA: TGTGCCGCCCGACCACTAGGAGGTGTTGTTAATTCACCCCTCCACTTT.

This chain joins TRBV18 and TRBJ2-7; D may be TRBD2 (5 bases). CDR3 length equals 11 residues. The V gene lost 3 bases and the J gene lost 5 bases, with 5 bases spanning the gap. Germline assignment: CDR1 KGHSH and CDR2 LQKENI. In nucleotides, the CDR3 is TGTGCCAGCTCACCGGGAGACGAGCAGTACTTC. Amino acids: CASSPGDEQYF.

The chain links TRBV6-1 to TRBJ1-3; D uncertain. This CDR3 region has 13 residues. Germline values: CDR1 MNHNS, CDR2 SASEGT. V lost 7 bases to trimming and J lost 4 bases, with 11 bases between them. The CDR3 region is CASTQRSGNTIYF. The CDR3 nucleotides are TGTGCCAGCACCCAGAGGTCAGGAAACACCATATATTTT.

This chain links TRBV5-1 with TRBJ2-5; D may be TRBD2 (6 bases). CDR3 length equals 16 residues. CDR1 and CDR2 (germline): SGHRS, YFSETQ. V was cut by 0 bases and J by 3 bases, with 15 bases left in between. In DNA form, the CDR3 reads TGCGCCAGCAGCTTGGCTGCGGGGACGCTAAAAGAGACCCAGTACTTC. Protein sequence: CASSLAAGTLKETQYF. Drawing the rest from reference TRBV5-1 and TRBJ2-5, the complete variable domain is KAGVTQTPRYLIKTRGQQVTLSCSPISGHRSVSWYQQTPGQGLQFLFEYFSETQRNKGNFPGRFSGRQFSNSRSEMNVSTLELGDSALYLCASSLAAGTLKETQYFGPGTRLLVL.

The gene calls are TRBV6-5 and TRBJ2-7, with TRBD1 matching 7 bases. The J segment lost 3 bases and the V segment lost 6 bases, leaving 11 bases of the junction unmatched. CDR1 and CDR2 (germline): MNHEY, SVGAGI. CDR3 length equals 15 residues. The CDR3 coding sequence is TGTGCCAGCAGATTGACTCGGGACAGTAGCTACGAGCAGTACTTC. Its protein product is CASRLTRDSSYEQYF.

The chain couples TRBV5-1 to TRBJ2-7; no clear D. From germline, CDR1 is SGHRS and CDR2 YFSETQ. The CDR3 has 14 residues. The V and J ends lost 0 bases and 5 bases respectively, with 12 bases between them. CDR3 nucleotides: TGCGCCAGCAGCTTGGTGGCAGGAAAGGACGAGCAGTACTTC. It yields the protein CASSLVAGKDEQYF.

This clone was detected a few times. The chain carries TRBV9 and TRBJ1-2; TRBD1 matches at 8 bases. Per the germline V gene, CDR1 is SGDLS and CDR2 is YYNGEE. The CDR3 totals 15 residues. Germline trimming cut 4 bases from V and 0 bases from J; bases unmatched to any gene: 5. CDR3 in DNA: TGTGCCAGCAGCACGGGACAGGCAGCTAACTATGGCTACACCTTC. Translated: CASSTGQAANYGYTF.

The genes are TRBV7-9 and TRBJ1-4; D is unclear. Germline V gene data show CDR1 as SEHNR and CDR2 as FQNEAQ (reference sequence). The CDR3 contains 14 residues. The ends were cut back, 4 bases at V and 6 bases at J, with 12 bases in the middle. The CDR3 DNA follows: TGTGCCAGCAGCTCACCCCCGGTGGATGAAAAACTGTTTTTT. This codes for CASSSPPVDEKLFF.

This chain connects TRBV10-1 to TRBJ2-3; D remains ambiguous. This CDR3 has 13 amino acids. Germline V gene sequence: CDR1 WNHNN, CDR2 SYGVQD (reference sequence). Trimming took off 2 bases at V and 1 base at J, with 4 bases between the two ends. CDR3 coding DNA: TGCGCCAGCAGTGAGGGGGGCACAGATACGCAGTATTTT. Translated, it gives CASSEGGTDTQYF.

The rearrangement uses TRBV2 and TRBJ1-3, with D possibly being TRBD1 (6 bases). CDR3 length: 15 amino acids. The germline V gene has CDR1 SNHLY and CDR2 FYNNEI. Trimming pared 5 bases from V and 0 bases from J, leaving 11 bases between. The CDR3 loop reads CASSLNRDSGNTIYF. The DNA for the CDR3 is TGTGCCAGCAGTCTGAACAGGGACTCTGGAAACACCATATATTTT.

This sequence joins TRBV29-1 and TRBJ1-2, with D possibly being TRBD1 (5 bases). Trimming pared 8 bases from V and 8 bases from J, leaving 24 bases between. Germline CDR1 SQVTM, CDR2 ANQGSEA. CDR3 size: 14 residues. DNA of the CDR3: TGCAGCTTCCGGGACCAGATACTGAAGGGCGGCTACACCTTC. Translated: CSFRDQILKGGYTF.

In this sample, this clone turned up once. The genes are TRBV15 and TRBJ2-3; no firm D call. The CDR3 loop spans 15 amino acids. Trimming cost V 0 bases and J 2 bases, with 9 bases left between them. In germline, CDR1 is LNHNV, CDR2 YYDKDF (reference sequence). The CDR3, as DNA: TGTGCCACCAGCAGAGATGGGATTTTCACAGATACGCAGTATTTT. It yields the protein CATSRDGIFTDTQYF.

The chain carries TRBV2 and TRBJ2-1; D ambiguous. CDR1 is SNHLY, CDR2 FYNNEI, per germline. Trimming pared 4 bases from V and 7 bases from J, leaving 8 bases between. This CDR3 region has 12 residues. CDR3 nucleotides: TGTGCCAGCAGTGCTGGGGTGAATGAGCAGTTCTTC. It specifies CASSAGVNEQFF. Complete variable domain (other parts from reference TRBV2 and TRBJ2-1): EPEVTQTPSHQVTQMGQEVILRCVPISNHLYFYWYRQILGQKVEFLVSFYNNEISEKSEIFDDQFSVERPDGSNFTLKIRSTKLEDSAMYFCASSAGVNEQFFGPGTRLTVL.